One T cell receptor (beta chain) is described in this entry. The assay was immunoSEQ multiplex PCR, and TCRdb's table has in-frame clones only and misses some. Of approximately 100,000 clones listed, 70% to 90% are singletons. This CDR3 region has 13 residues. The germline V gene has CDR1 SGHVS and CDR2 FQNEAQ. V lost 5 bases and J 8 bases, leaving 15 bases between the germline ends. The sample comes from a study of OX40 agonist ivuxolimab in advanced cancers. In the study overall: Among those enrolled, mean age was around 55 years (range 23 to 79) and 82.7% were male.

The chain joins TRBV7-8 to TRBJ1-2; a possible D gene is TRBD1 (5 bases). Specimen: CD4+ or CD8+ T cells sorted from blood, collected in a trial of the OX40 agonist ivuxolimab. This TCR derives from an adult with an advanced solid tumor such as melanoma, head and neck, liver or kidney cancer. The CDR3 coding sequence is TGTGCCAGCAGCCTTCAGGGAGTCGGCGGCTACACCTTC. It codes for CASSLQGVGGYTF.